This entry lists 15 T cell receptor beta chains sequenced from one sample in a study of blood T cell repertoires in COVID-19. Only in-frame clones appear in the TCRdb table, and some are missing; sequencing was by immunoSEQ multiplex PCR. The table has 150,000 to 180,000 clones, about 90% seen once; the top ten hold roughly 0.54%. Sequencing was carried out using peripheral blood. Every receptor here comes from a man aged 50 to 59 with acute or convalescent COVID-19.

The rearrangement joins TRBV4-3 to TRBJ2-1, with TRBD1 as a possible D gene (5 bases). The V end lost 1 base, the J end lost 8 bases, and 12 bases lay between the germline ends. Germline V gives CDR1 LGHNA, CDR2 YSLEER. The CDR3 runs to 14 residues. For the CDR3, the DNA is TGCGCCAGCAGCCAAGCCCATAGGGGCGATGAGCAGTTCTTC. Residues: CASSQAHRGDEQFF.

The chain carries TRBV18 and TRBJ2-3; D is possibly TRBD1 (5 bases). This CDR3 region has 15 residues. Germline V CDR1 and CDR2: KGHSH, LQKENI. V lost 3 bases and J lost 0, with 10 bases in between. The CDR3 loop is CASSPQGRSTDTQYF. DNA for the CDR3: TGTGCCAGCTCACCGCAGGGCCGTAGCACAGATACGCAGTATTTT.

The J gene is TRBJ2-2, the V gene TRBV5-6; TRBD2 aligns across 13 bases. With 1 base clipped from V and 5 bases from J, the junction kept 5 bases outside the gene matches. CDR1 is SGHDT and CDR2 is YYEEEE in the germline V gene. There are 17 residues in the CDR3. The CDR3 coding sequence is TGTGCCAGCAGCTTGCGGACTAGCGGGGGAAGAACCGGGGAGCTGTTTTTT. Translating gives CASSLRTSGGRTGELFF.

The V call is TRBV5-1, the J call TRBJ2-3; 9 bases agree with TRBD2. This CDR3 contains 16 residues. The germline V gene has CDR1 SGHRS and CDR2 YFSETQ. J was trimmed by 0 bases and V by 4 bases; bases with no gene match: 6. CDR3 in amino acids: CASSQRSGGSTDTQYF. The CDR3 nucleotides are TGCGCCAGCAGCCAACGTAGCGGGGGAAGCACAGATACGCAGTATTTT.

The rearrangement links TRBV7-2 to TRBJ2-3; the match to TRBD2 covers 8 bases. This CDR3 region has 16 residues. V lost 2 bases to trimming and J lost 2 bases; unmatched junction nucleotides: 6. Germline CDR1 reads SGHTA; CDR2 reads FQGNSA. The CDR3 nucleotides read TGTGCCAGCAGCTTATTGGGCGGGGGGACCACAGATACGCAGTATTTT. Translated, it gives CASSLLGGGTTDTQYF.

CDR3 coding DNA: TGTGCCATCACCCCGCGGGAGACCCTTAACTTTAACTATGGCTACACCTTC. The encoded protein is CAITPRETLNFNYGYTF. This rearrangement joins TRBV2 to TRBJ1-2; no definite D call. The CDR3 sequence is 17 residues long. The V gene lost 10 bases and the J gene lost 1 base, with 25 bases spanning the gap. The germline gives CDR1 SNHLY, CDR2 FYNNEI.

The chain has TRBV28 and TRBJ1-6; 9 bases are a match to TRBD1. Germline loops: CDR1 MDHEN, CDR2 SYDVKM. The CDR3 has 15 residues. V dropped 5 bases and J dropped 10; count of bases not matched to a gene: 9. The CDR3 DNA reads as TGTGCCAGCAGTAGACCAGGGACAGGGCAATCACCCCTCCACTTT. Translated, it gives CASSRPGTGQSPLHF.

V is TRBV7-2 and J is TRBJ2-5; 8 bases align to TRBD1. The trim removed 5 bases at V and 5 bases at J, leaving 10 bases unmatched. There are 15 residues in the CDR3. Germline CDR1 is SGHTA and CDR2 is FQGNSA. CDR3 DNA: TGTGCCAGCAGCCCCGGACAGGGCTCGTGGGAGACCCAGTACTTC. It is translated as CASSPGQGSWETQYF.

V usage is TRBV11-2 and J usage is TRBJ1-6, with D possibly TRBD1 on 6 matching bases. This CDR3 is built from 17 residues. The V end lost 0 bases, the J end lost 5 bases, and 14 bases lay between the germline ends. Germline-derived CDR1 and CDR2 are SGHAT and FQNNGV. The CDR3 DNA reads as TGTGCCAGCAGCTTAGAATCGTGGACAGCTGATAATTCACCCCTCCACTTT. Translating gives CASSLESWTADNSPLHF.

This clone was counted only a few times. The chain employs TRBV10-2 and TRBJ1-5, with a possible D match to TRBD1 (6 bases). V dropped 2 bases and J dropped 2 bases, with 13 bases sitting between them. The CDR3 is 16 amino acids. Germline V gene sequence: CDR1 WSHSY, CDR2 SAAADI. For the CDR3, the DNA is TGCGCCAGCAGTGAGGGTGGGAAGGGGGGCAATCAGCCCCAGCATTTT. Its translation is CASSEGGKGGNQPQHF.

The genes are TRBV5-8 and TRBJ2-3; tentatively, D is TRBD1 (6 bases). The CDR3 runs to 15 residues. V lost 4 bases and J lost 1, with 13 bases in between. Germline V gene data show CDR1 as SGHTS and CDR2 as YDEGEE. CDR3 DNA sequence: TGTGCCAGCAGCGTTGGACAGATTCGCACAGATACGCAGTATTTT. Translation: CASSVGQIRTDTQYF.

The chain is built from TRBV6-6 and TRBJ1-3; no clear D gene. This CDR3 contains 15 residues. V lost 6 bases, J lost 0 bases, and 12 bases lay in between. CDR1 and CDR2 (germline): MNHNY, SVGAGI (reference sequence). CDR3 sequence reads: CASSLRQSSGNTIYF. Here the CDR3 DNA reads TGTGCCAGCAGCCTGAGGCAGAGCTCTGGAAACACCATATATTTT.

The chain recombines TRBV30 with TRBJ1-3; D is perhaps TRBD1 (5 bases). Germline CDR1 is GTSNPN and CDR2 is SVGIG (reference sequence). The CDR3 runs to 15 residues. The V end was cut by 2 bases, the J end by 0 bases, with 11 bases between. As DNA, the CDR3 is TGTGCCTGGAGTCAGACAGTGAGCTCTGGAAACACCATATATTTT. Amino acid sequence: CAWSQTVSSGNTIYF.

V is TRBV28 and J is TRBJ2-7, with 7 bases lining up with TRBD2. The J segment lost 3 bases and the V segment lost 6 bases, leaving 8 bases of the junction unmatched. The germline V gene has CDR1 MDHEN and CDR2 SYDVKM. The CDR3 covers 14 residues. The CDR3 loop reads CASSMRGGVYEQYV. The CDR3 bases are TGTGCCAGCAGCATGAGGGGAGGGGTCTACGAGCAGTACGTC.

The rearrangement links TRBV5-1 to TRBJ1-2; tentatively, D is TRBD1 (6 bases). V was shortened by 4 bases and J by 4 bases, with 17 bases between the two germline ends. This CDR3 region has 15 residues. CDR1 SGHRS and CDR2 YFSETQ come from the germline V gene. CDR3 nucleotide sequence: TGCGCCAGCAGCCCACGAACAGGGAAGTCCTATGGCTACACCTTC. This translates into CASSPRTGKSYGYTF.